The 23 T cell receptor beta chains below all came from one sample that was sequenced in a study of technical replicates of blood from several donors. Repertoires were generated with immunoSEQ multiplex PCR, while TCRdb's copy carries only in-frame clones and drops some. The table shows about 60,000 clones, with around 84% occurring only once. The sample comprised PBMCs. These receptors all come from a human donor in good health. Some clones in this sample may be carry-over from other donors' samples.

With regard to this clone: The same CDR3 is also encoded by other DNA sequences in this sample. The J gene is TRBJ2-2, the V gene TRBV7-6; D remains ambiguous. This CDR3 region has 14 residues. V was trimmed by 4 bases and J by 0 bases, leaving 6 bases between them. Germline assignment: CDR1 SGHVS and CDR2 FNYEAQ. The chain's CDR3 is CASSSTTNTGELFF. The DNA for the CDR3 is TGTGCCAGCAGCTCCACTACGAACACCGGGGAGCTGTTTTTT.

The chain links TRBV5-1 to TRBJ2-7; 8 bases fit TRBD1. The V and J ends lost 3 bases and 4 bases, in that order; junction bases with no gene match: 6. The CDR3 covers 14 residues. Germline CDR1 reads SGHRS; CDR2 reads YFSETQ. The CDR3 is CASSSWTGKYEQYF. CDR3 in DNA: TGCGCCAGCAGCTCCTGGACAGGGAAGTACGAGCAGTACTTC.

Turning to this clone: The junction shows a germline mismatch at one end, possibly a read error. This rearrangement joins TRBV9 to TRBJ2-3; 10 bases fit TRBD2. Germline assignment: CDR1 SGDLS and CDR2 YYNGEE. The CDR3 spans 17 residues. The CDR3 DNA reads as TGTGCCAGCAGCGTACCGGAACTTAGCGGGAGGACAGGTACGCAGTATTTT. It translates to CASSVPELSGRTGTQYF.

The V gene is TRBV9, the J gene TRBJ2-1; TRBD2 is a possible D gene (5 bases). Germline CDR1 reads SGDLS; CDR2 reads YYNGEE. V was shortened by 4 bases and J by 9 bases, with 14 bases between the two germline ends. CDR3 length equals 13 residues. CDR3 amino acids: CASSNTWSGEQFF. For the CDR3, the DNA is TGTGCCAGCAGCAATACATGGAGCGGTGAGCAGTTCTTC. Filled out from reference TRBV9 and TRBJ2-1, the complete variable domain reads DSGVTQTPKHLITATGQRVTLRCSPRSGDLSVYWYQQSLDQGLQFLIQYYNGEERAKGNILERFSAQQFPDLHSELNLSSLELGDSALYFCASSNTWSGEQFFGPGTRLTVL.

The CDR3 reads CAWSVSTSEKLFF. In DNA, the CDR3 is TGTGCCTGGAGTGTAAGCACCTCCGAAAAACTGTTTTTT. J is TRBJ1-4 and V is TRBV30, with no clear D. Deletions cut 0 bases from V and 8 bases from J, with 10 bases between. The germline gives CDR1 GTSNPN, CDR2 SVGIG (reference sequence). CDR3 length: 13 amino acids. The entire variable domain, with the rest obtained from reference TRBV30 and TRBJ1-4, is as follows: SQTIHQWPATLVQPVGSPLSLECTVEGTSNPNLYWYRQAAGRGLQLLFYSVGIGQISSEVPQNLSASRPQDRQFILSSKKLLLSDSGFYLCAWSVSTSEKLFFGSGTQLSVL.

The V and J genes are TRBV4-3 and TRBJ2-4, with 12 bases matching TRBD2. The CDR3 runs 16 residues. Germline V gives CDR1 LGHNA, CDR2 YSLEER. V shed 3 bases and J 6 bases; nucleotides not matched to a gene: 6. In DNA, the CDR3 is TGCGCCAGCAGCCAGGCGACTAGCGGGAGTTCAAACATTCAGTACTTC. Protein sequence: CASSQATSGSSNIQYF.

The chain combines TRBV4-2 with TRBJ1-5; 9 bases align to TRBD1. Germline V gene data show CDR1 as LGHNA and CDR2 as YNFKEQ. Germline trimming cut 6 bases from V and 5 bases from J; bases unmatched to any gene: 11. CDR3 size: 16 residues. DNA of the CDR3: TGTGCCAGCAGAGAAATAACAGGGGGCTTCGATCAGCCCCAGCATTTT. It encodes CASREITGGFDQPQHF.

The CDR3 DNA reads as TGTGCCAGCAGTTACTCGGCCAGGGGACCCCCTGAAGCTTTCTTT. Protein sequence: CASSYSARGPPEAFF. The chain recombines TRBV6-5 with TRBJ1-1; a weak D match, TRBD1 (6 bases). The CDR3 consists of 15 residues. The V end was cut by 0 bases, the J end by 6 bases, with 14 bases between. Germline V gives CDR1 MNHEY, CDR2 SVGAGI.

The chain joins TRBV7-3 to TRBJ1-1, with D maybe TRBD1 (5 bases). Germline CDR1 is SGHTA and CDR2 is FQGTGA. With 5 bases removed from V and 5 bases from J, the gap between germline ends came to 12 bases. The CDR3 is made up of 13 amino acids. DNA for the CDR3: TGTGCCAGCAGCCTCACAGGTGTAACTGAAGCTTTCTTT. This sequence encodes CASSLTGVTEAFF.

The chain uses TRBV7-8 and TRBJ2-1; D is undetermined. Trimming removed 2 bases at V and 6 bases at J, with 11 bases between. The germline CDR1 and CDR2 sequences are SGHVS and FQNEAQ. The CDR3 is 14 residues long. For the CDR3, the DNA is TGTGCCAGCAGCTTAACCTCAGGTCGCAATGAGCAGTTCTTC. It specifies CASSLTSGRNEQFF.

The CDR3 coding sequence is TGTGCCAGCAGAGGGGGGGTGGGATGGACCGGGGAGCTGTTTTTT. Its translation is CASRGGVGWTGELFF. The chain links TRBV21-1 to TRBJ2-2; the table calls TRBD2, which could not be checked here. TRBV21-1 is given as a pseudogene. The CDR3 totals 15 residues.

The V and J genes are TRBV5-1 and TRBJ2-7; tentative D call: TRBD1 (6 bases). Looked up from germline, CDR1 is SGHRS and CDR2 is YFSETQ. Deletions cut 1 base from V and 2 bases from J, with 13 bases between. CDR3 size: 15 residues. The CDR3 coding sequence is TGCGCCAGCAGCTTGCGGACAGTTGGAGCCTACGAGCAGTACTTC. Translated: CASSLRTVGAYEQYF.

The rearrangement uses TRBV12-5 and TRBJ2-1; TRBD1 matches 7 bases. V was clipped by 6 bases and J by 9 bases; unmatched bases: 5. The V gene's germline CDR1 is LGHNT and CDR2 FRNRAP. The length of the CDR3 is 12 residues. The CDR3 reads CASGTGEGEQFF. CDR3 sequence (DNA): TGTGCTAGTGGAACAGGGGAAGGTGAGCAGTTCTTC.

The chain employs TRBV7-2 and TRBJ1-6; 7 positions match TRBD1. Germline V gives CDR1 SGHTA, CDR2 FQGNSA. V lost 5 bases and J lost 6; bases outside the gene matches: 7. This CDR3 is 15 amino acids long. The CDR3 DNA sequence: TGTGCCAGCAGCCTCCTGGGACAGCCTAATTCACCCCTCCACTTT. As protein: CASSLLGQPNSPLHF.

The V and J genes are TRBV11-2 and TRBJ2-7; 8 bases are shared with TRBD2. V lost 1 base, J lost 0 bases, and 2 bases stayed unmatched. This CDR3 contains 15 residues. Germline CDR1 is SGHAT and CDR2 is FQNNGV. The CDR3 DNA reads TGTGCCAGCAGCTTAGGTAGCGGGAACTCCTACGAGCAGTACTTC. Its translation: CASSLGSGNSYEQYF. Together with reference TRBV11-2 and TRBJ2-7, the CDR3 gives the full variable domain: EAGVAQSPRYKIIEKRQSVAFWCNPISGHATLYWYQQILGQGPKLLIQFQNNGVVDDSQLPKDRFSAERLKGVDSTLKIQPAKLEDSAVYLCASSLGSGNSYEQYFGPGTRLTVT.

The chain couples TRBV7-9 to TRBJ1-1, with 7 bases fitting TRBD1. Germline V gene sequence: CDR1 SEHNR, CDR2 FQNEAQ (reference sequence). The CDR3 extends over 14 amino acids. V shed 5 bases and J 4 bases; nucleotides not matched to a gene: 7. The CDR3 spells CASSPTGVATEAFF. In nucleotides, the CDR3 is TGTGCCAGCAGCCCTACAGGGGTGGCCACTGAAGCTTTCTTT.

This sequence joins TRBV18 and TRBJ1-4; 12 bases align to TRBD1. CDR1 is KGHSH, CDR2 LQKENI, per germline. V was clipped by 3 bases and J by 13 bases; unmatched bases: 9. The CDR3 has 15 amino acids. The CDR3 DNA is TGTGCCAGCTCACCGGCGGGACAGGGGGCGACCGGACTGTTTTTT. The encoded protein is CASSPAGQGATGLFF.

This sequence joins TRBV4-1 and TRBJ2-7; TRBD2 matches 10 bases. J gave up 4 bases and V 3 bases, and 9 bases lay outside the gene matches. CDR1 and CDR2 (germline): MGHRA, YSYEKL. The CDR3 has 16 residues. The DNA of the CDR3 is TGCGCCAGCAGCCAGGGCCCCCCGACTAGCGGGTACGAGCAGTACTTC. It is translated as CASSQGPPTSGYEQYF.

This clone was recorded a few times. The rearrangement links TRBV2 to TRBJ1-1; 11 bases match TRBD1. The germline V gene encodes CDR1 SNHLY and CDR2 FYNNEI. The CDR3 is 14 residues long. The ends lost 6 bases at V and 8 bases at J; junction bases unmatched: 8. CDR3 residues: CASRGGGTGGEAFF. In nucleotides, the CDR3 is TGTGCCAGCAGAGGGGGAGGGACAGGGGGGGAAGCTTTCTTT.

This rearrangement joins TRBV10-3 to TRBJ1-2; tentatively, D is TRBD1 (6 bases). The CDR3 runs 11 residues. Trimming removed 4 bases from V and 8 bases from J, with 8 bases in between. Per the germline V gene, CDR1 is ENHRY and CDR2 is SYGVKD. CDR3 protein: CAISGGRGYTF. The CDR3 region has the DNA TGTGCCATCAGTGGGGGGCGCGGCTACACCTTC.

This clone has a single count. The V gene is TRBV5-1, the J gene TRBJ2-3; 7 bases are shared with TRBD1. The V gene's germline CDR1 is SGHRS and CDR2 YFSETQ. CDR3 size: 15 residues. Trimming at V came to 9 bases and at J to 2 bases, leaving 12 bases not matched to a gene. The chain's CDR3 is CANKKNGQDTDTQYF. In DNA form, the CDR3 reads TGCGCCAACAAGAAAAACGGACAGGACACAGATACGCAGTATTTT.

V usage is TRBV6-5 and J usage is TRBJ1-1; 9 bases are a match to TRBD1. This CDR3 has 12 amino acids. Per germline, CDR1 MNHEY and CDR2 SVGAGI. V lost 7 bases, J lost 9 bases, and 6 bases stayed unmatched. Here the CDR3 reads CASNGGTGKAFF. CDR3 bases: TGTGCCAGCAACGGGGGGACAGGGAAAGCTTTCTTT.

The J gene is TRBJ2-7, the V gene TRBV2; 11 positions match TRBD1. V shed 6 bases, J shed 4 bases, and the junction held 5 bases outside the gene matches. CDR1 and CDR2 from the germline V gene are SNHLY and FYNNEI. CDR3 length equals 14 residues. CDR3 in amino acids: CASRRTGGRYEQYF. The CDR3 nucleotides are TGTGCCAGCAGGAGGACAGGGGGCCGGTACGAGCAGTACTTC.